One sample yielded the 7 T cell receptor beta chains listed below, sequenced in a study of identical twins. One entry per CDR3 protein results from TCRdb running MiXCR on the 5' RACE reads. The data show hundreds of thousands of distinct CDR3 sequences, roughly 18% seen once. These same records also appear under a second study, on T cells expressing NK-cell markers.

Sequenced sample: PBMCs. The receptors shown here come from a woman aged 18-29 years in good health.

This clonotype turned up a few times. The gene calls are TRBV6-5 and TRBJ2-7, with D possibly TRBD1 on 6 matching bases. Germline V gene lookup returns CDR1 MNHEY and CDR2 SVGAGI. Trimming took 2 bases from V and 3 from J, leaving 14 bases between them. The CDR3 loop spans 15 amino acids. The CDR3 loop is CASSYHLGANYEQYF. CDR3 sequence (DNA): TGTGCCAGCAGTTACCACCTGGGGGCGAACTACGAGCAGTACTTC.

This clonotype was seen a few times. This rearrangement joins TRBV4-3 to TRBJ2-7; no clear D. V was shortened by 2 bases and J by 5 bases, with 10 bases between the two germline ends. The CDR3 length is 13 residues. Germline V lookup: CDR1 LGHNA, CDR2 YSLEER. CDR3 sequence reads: CASSQHRLDEQYF. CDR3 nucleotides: TGCGCCAGCAGCCAACATCGTCTCGACGAGCAGTACTTC.

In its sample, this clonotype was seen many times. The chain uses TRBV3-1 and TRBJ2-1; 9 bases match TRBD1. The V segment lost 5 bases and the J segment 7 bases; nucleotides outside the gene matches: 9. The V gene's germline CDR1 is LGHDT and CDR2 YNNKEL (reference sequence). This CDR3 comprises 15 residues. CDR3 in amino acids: CASSKQGALPNEQFF. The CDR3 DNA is TGTGCCAGCAGCAAACAGGGGGCGCTTCCAAATGAGCAGTTCTTC.

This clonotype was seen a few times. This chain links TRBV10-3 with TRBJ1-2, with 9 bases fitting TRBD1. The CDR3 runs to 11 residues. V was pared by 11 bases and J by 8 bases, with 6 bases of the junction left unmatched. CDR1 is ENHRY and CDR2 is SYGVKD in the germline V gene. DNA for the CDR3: TGTGCCTCACAGGGGGCTGGCGGCTACACCTTC. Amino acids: CASQGAGGYTF.

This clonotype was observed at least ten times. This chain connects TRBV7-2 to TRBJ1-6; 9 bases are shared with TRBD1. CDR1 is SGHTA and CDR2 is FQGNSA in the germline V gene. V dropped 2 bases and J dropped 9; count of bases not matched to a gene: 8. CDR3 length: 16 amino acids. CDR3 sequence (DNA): TGTGCCAGCAGCTTAAGAGGGGGGACAGGGAGTTCACCCCTCCACTTT. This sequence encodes CASSLRGGTGSSPLHF.

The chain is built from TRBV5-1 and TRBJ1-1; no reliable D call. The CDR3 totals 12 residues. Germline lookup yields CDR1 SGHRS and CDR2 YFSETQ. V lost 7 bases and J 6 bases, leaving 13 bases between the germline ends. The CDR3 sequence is CASGTQSSEAFF. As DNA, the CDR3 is TGCGCCAGCGGAACCCAAAGCTCTGAAGCTTTCTTT.

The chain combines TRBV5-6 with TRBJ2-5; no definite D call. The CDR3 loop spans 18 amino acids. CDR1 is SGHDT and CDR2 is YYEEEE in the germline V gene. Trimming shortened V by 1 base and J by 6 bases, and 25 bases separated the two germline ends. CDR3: CASSLLNRDRFPRKTQYF. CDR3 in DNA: TGTGCCAGCAGCTTGCTGAATCGAGACCGCTTCCCTCGGAAGACCCAGTACTTC.